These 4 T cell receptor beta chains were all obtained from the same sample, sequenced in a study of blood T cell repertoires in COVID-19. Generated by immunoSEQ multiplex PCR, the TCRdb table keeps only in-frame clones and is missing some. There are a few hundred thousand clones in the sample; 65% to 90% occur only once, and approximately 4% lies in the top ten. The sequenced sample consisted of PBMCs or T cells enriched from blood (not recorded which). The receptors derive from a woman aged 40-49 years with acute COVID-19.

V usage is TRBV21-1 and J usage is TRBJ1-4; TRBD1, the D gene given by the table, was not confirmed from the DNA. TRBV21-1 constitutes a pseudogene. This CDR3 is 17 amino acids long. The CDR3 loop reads CASSSRQVPTTNEKLFF. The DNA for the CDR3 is TGTGCCAGCAGCTCCCGACAGGTTCCGACGACTAATGAAAAACTGTTTTTT.

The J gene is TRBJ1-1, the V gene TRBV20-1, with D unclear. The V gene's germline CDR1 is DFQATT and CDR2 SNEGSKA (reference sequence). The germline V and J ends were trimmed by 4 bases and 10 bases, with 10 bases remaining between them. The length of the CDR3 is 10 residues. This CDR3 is CSATVSGAFF. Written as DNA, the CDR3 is TGCAGTGCTACGGTGTCGGGAGCTTTCTTT.

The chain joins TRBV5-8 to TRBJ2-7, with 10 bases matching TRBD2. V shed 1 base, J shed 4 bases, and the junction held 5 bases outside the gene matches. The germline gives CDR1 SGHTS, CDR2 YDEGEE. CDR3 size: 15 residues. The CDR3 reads CASSLRASGGYEQYF. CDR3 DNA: TGTGCCAGCAGCTTGAGGGCTAGCGGGGGATACGAGCAGTACTTC.

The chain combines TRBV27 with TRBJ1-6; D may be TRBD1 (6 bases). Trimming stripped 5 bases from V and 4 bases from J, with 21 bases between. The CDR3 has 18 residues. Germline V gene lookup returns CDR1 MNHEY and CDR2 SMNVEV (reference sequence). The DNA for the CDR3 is TGTGCCAGCAGTCCCCGGGTCGGGGGGGCCCGGTATAATTCACCCCTCCACTTT. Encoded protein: CASSPRVGGARYNSPLHF.